This TCR beta chain is drawn from a study of patients and donors after allogeneic stem cell transplantation. One entry per CDR3 protein, called by TCRdb with MiXCR from the RT-PCR reads. The sample consists of 200,000 to 250,000 distinct CDR3 sequences, over 12% of them appearing once. This clonotype appeared a few times. Material for sequencing was blood, either unsorted or a sorted T cell fraction (not recorded which). The receptor was derived from a human donor who was either an allogeneic HSCT recipient or a stem cell or donor lymphocyte infusion donor (not recorded which). It is not recorded whose cells these are; they may come from a transplant donor.

The CDR3 is CASSFNSRLTDTQYF. The CDR3 region has the DNA TGCGCCAGCAGCTTTAATTCTCGGCTCACAGATACGCAGTATTTT. The rearrangement links TRBV5-1 to TRBJ2-3; no clear D. Germline V gives CDR1 SGHRS, CDR2 YFSETQ. V was clipped by 2 bases and J by 2 bases, with 12 bases between them. The CDR3 has 15 amino acids. The whole variable domain, remainder taken from reference TRBV5-1 and TRBJ2-3, is KAGVTQTPRYLIKTRGQQVTLSCSPISGHRSVSWYQQTPGQGLQFLFEYFSETQRNKGNFPGRFSGRQFSNSRSEMNVSTLELGDSALYLCASSFNSRLTDTQYFGPGTRLTVL.